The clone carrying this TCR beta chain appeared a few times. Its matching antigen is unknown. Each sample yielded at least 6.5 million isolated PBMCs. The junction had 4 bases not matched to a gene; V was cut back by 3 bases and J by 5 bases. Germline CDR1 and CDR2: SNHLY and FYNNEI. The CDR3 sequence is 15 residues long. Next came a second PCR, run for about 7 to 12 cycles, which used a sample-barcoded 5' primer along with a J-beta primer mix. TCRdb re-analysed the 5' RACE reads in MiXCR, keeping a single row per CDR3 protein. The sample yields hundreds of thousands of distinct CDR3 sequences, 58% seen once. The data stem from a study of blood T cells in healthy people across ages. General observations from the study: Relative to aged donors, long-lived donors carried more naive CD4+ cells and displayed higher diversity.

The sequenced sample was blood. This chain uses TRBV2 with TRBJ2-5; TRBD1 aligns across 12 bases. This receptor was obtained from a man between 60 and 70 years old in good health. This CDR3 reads CASSDRDRGRETQYF. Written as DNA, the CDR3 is TGTGCCAGCAGTGACCGGGACAGGGGGCGGGAGACCCAGTACTTC.